This T cell receptor (beta chain) was identified during a study of graft-versus-host responses after intestinal transplantation. Overall study results and limits: GvH clones detected in recipient marrow included some appearing first in ileum or blood. Allograft clonal ratios (graft-versus-host to host-versus-graft) were high in patients who had graft-donor T cell macrochimerism. Circulating GvH clones peaking coincided with falling HvG clones soon after transplant.

Here immunoSEQ multiplex PCR was the method, and the copy in TCRdb shows in-frame clones only, minus some. The sample contains more than 70,000 clones, 85% to 95% of which appear only once. For this clone: Its matching antigen is unknown.

The CDR3 loop spans 14 amino acids. The V end was cut by 1 base, the J end by 10 bases, with 11 bases between. Germline V gives CDR1 SGHTA, CDR2 FQGNSA. The chain couples TRBV7-2 to TRBJ1-6; D gene ambiguous. The sequence was obtained from a human donor who was the organ donor for an intestinal transplant. The specimen comprised unstimulated CD8+ T cells sorted from spleen or lymph node cells, sampled before transplant. The CDR3 loop is CASSLVGELSPLHF. In DNA form, the CDR3 reads TGTGCCAGCAGCTTAGTGGGCGAGCTGTCACCCCTCCACTTT.